This T cell receptor (beta chain) was captured by sequencing in a study of blood T cell repertoires in COVID-19. Across the study: Collection of acute and convalescent COVID-19 samples took place in the United States, Italy and Spain. Sources were T cells, B-cell-depleted T cells, or PBMCs; the material itself was cDNA or gDNA.

In the original workflow: Researchers report that nucleated cell counts were estimated from reference gene primer amplification. Data came from immunoSEQ multiplex PCR; TCRdb stores just in-frame clones and leaves some out. D and trimming were read from the DNA, whereas the V and J calls and clone size are those reported in that table. Among 100,000 to 150,000 clones listed, 75% to 85% were seen once. Per germline, CDR1 KGHSH and CDR2 LQKENI. V shed 8 bases and J 2 bases; nucleotides not matched to a gene: 14. CDR3 length: 16 residues. This TCR was sampled from a woman aged 50 to 65 with acute or convalescent COVID-19. The chain combines TRBV18 with TRBJ2-7; 8 bases line up with TRBD2. The sample taken for sequencing was peripheral blood. CDR3 sequence (DNA): TGTGCCAGCAACCAAGCGGGTACTAGCGGAACCTACGAGCAGTACTTC. This sequence encodes CASNQAGTSGTYEQYF.